This T cell receptor beta chain came from a study of radiotherapy plus CTLA-4 blockade in lung cancer. Across the whole study: More than 15% of patients responded objectively, and about 33% achieved disease control. Study-wide findings and caveats: Among reported predictors of response, early blood T cell clone dynamics with interferon-beta performed best. There was expansion of tumor-derived TCR clones in blood after radiotherapy plus ipilimumab.

Assay: immunoSEQ multiplex PCR; the TCRdb copy retains only in-frame clones and omits some. Of about 62,000 clones in the sample, roughly three quarters are singletons; the top ten hold about 3.1%. The germline gives CDR1 MNHNS, CDR2 SASEGT. Deletions cut 1 base from V and 1 base from J, with 13 bases between. There are 16 residues in the CDR3. Points on this clone: The antigen is unknown.

The receptor comes from a human donor with non-small cell lung cancer who had a complete response to radiotherapy plus ipilimumab. The sequencing here drew on peripheral blood, taken from a patient treated with radiotherapy plus ipilimumab. V is TRBV6-1 and J is TRBJ1-1; a possible D gene is TRBD1 (5 bases). Here the CDR3 reads CASSEGGLSRNTEAFF. In nucleotides, the CDR3 is TGTGCCAGCAGTGAAGGGGGCTTAAGTCGGAACACTGAAGCTTTCTTT.